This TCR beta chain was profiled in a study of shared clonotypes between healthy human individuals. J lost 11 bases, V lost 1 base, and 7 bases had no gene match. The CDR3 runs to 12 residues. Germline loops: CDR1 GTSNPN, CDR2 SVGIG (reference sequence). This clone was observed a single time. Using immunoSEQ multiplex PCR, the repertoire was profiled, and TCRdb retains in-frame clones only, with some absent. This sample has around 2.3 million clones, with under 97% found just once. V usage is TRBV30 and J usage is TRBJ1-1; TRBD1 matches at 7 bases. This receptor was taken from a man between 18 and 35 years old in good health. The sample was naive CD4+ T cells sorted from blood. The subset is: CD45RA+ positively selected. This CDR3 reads CAWSATGLQAFF. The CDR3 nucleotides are TGTGCCTGGAGTGCGACAGGGCTTCAGGCTTTCTTT.